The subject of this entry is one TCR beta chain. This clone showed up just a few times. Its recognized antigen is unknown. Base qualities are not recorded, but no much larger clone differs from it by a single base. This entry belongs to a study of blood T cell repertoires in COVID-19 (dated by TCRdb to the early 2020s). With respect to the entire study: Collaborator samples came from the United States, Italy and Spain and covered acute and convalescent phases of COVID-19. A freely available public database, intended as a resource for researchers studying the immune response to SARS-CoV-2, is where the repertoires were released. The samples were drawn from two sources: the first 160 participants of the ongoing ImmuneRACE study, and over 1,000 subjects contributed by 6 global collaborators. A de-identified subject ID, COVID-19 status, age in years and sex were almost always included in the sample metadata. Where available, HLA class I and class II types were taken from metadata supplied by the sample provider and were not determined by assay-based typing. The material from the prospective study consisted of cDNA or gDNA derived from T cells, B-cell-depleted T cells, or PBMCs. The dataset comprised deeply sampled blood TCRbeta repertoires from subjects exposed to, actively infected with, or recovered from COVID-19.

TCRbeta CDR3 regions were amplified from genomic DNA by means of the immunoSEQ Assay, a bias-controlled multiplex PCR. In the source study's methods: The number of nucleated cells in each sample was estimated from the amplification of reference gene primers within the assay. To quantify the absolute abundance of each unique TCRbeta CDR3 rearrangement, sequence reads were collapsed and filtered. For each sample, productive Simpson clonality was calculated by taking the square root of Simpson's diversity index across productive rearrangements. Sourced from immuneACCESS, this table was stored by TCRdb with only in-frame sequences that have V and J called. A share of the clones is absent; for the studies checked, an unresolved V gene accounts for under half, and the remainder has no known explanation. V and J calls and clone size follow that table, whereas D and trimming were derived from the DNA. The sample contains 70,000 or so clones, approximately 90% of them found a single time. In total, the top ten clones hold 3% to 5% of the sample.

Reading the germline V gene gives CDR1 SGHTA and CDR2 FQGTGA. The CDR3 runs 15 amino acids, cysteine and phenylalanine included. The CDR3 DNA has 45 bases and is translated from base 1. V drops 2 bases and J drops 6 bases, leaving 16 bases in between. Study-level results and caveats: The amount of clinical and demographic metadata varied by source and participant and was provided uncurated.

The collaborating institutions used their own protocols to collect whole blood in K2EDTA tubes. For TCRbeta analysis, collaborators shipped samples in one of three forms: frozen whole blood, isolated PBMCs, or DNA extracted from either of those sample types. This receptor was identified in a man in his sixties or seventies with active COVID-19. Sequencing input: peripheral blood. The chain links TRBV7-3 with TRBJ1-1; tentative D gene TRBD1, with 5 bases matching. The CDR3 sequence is CASSLAPGGRAEAFF. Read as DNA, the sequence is TGTGCCAGCAGCTTAGCCCCCGGGGGTCGGGCTGAAGCTTTCTTT.